This TCR beta chain was recorded in a study of identical twins. Each CDR3 protein gets one entry after TCRdb re-called the 5' RACE reads with MiXCR. Among about 690,000 distinct CDR3 sequences, around 20% were seen once, and the ten largest hold 4% to 4.5%. The data were also submitted as part of a second study, on T cells expressing NK-cell markers.

Sequencing used PBMCs. The clonotype was recovered from a woman aged 18-30 years in good health.

The CDR3 DNA is TGCAGTGCTTCAACGGGACAGGAGCTGTTTTTT. This codes for CSASTGQELFF. The chain combines TRBV20-1 with TRBJ2-2, with a weak D call TRBD1 (6 bases). This CDR3 has 11 amino acids. The V end was cut by 5 bases, the J end by 10 bases, with 11 bases between. Germline assignment: CDR1 DFQATT and CDR2 SNEGSKA (reference sequence).